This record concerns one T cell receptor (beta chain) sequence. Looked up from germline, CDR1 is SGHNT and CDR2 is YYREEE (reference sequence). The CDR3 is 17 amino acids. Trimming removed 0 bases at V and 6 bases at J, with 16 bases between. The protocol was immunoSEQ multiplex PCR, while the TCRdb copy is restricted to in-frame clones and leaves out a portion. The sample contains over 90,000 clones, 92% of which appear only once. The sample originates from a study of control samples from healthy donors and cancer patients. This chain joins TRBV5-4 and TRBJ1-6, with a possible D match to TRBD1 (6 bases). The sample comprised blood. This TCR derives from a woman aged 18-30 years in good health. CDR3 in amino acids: CASSLGQRGSLNSPLHF. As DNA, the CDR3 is TGTGCCAGCAGCTTGGGGCAAAGGGGGAGCCTTAATTCACCCCTCCACTTT.